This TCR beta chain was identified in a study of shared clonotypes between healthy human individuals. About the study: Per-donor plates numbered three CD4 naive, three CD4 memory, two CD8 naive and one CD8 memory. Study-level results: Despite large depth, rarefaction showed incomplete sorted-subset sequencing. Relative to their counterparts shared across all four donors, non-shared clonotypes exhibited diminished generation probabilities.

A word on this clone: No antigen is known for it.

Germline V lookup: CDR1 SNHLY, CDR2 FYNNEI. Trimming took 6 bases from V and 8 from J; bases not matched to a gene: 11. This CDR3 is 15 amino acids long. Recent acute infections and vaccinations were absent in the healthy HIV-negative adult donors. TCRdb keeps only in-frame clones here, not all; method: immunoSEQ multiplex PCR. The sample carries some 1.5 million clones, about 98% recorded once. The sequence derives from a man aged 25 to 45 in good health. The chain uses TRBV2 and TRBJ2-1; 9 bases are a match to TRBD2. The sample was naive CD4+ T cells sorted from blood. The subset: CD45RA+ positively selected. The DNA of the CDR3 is TGTGCCAGCAGCCGCAGGGGCGGGAGGGGAGATGAGCAGTTCTTC. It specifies CASSRRGGRGDEQFF. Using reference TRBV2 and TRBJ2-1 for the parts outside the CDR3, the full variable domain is EPEVTQTPSHQVTQMGQEVILRCVPISNHLYFYWYRQILGQKVEFLVSFYNNEISEKSEIFDDQFSVERPDGSNFTLKIRSTKLEDSAMYFCASSRRGGRGDEQFFGPGTRLTVL.